This T cell receptor beta chain was captured by sequencing in a study of T cells in Graves' hyperthyroidism and ophthalmopathy. Notes on the study in general: Expanded thyroid clonotypes (above 0.001) were mostly also found in blood.

Amplification of TCR beta CDR3 regions used RNA as the template. The primer set for the first-round RT-PCR of the TCR CDR3 was HTBI. TCRdb re-analysed the multiplex PCR reads in MiXCR, keeping a single row per CDR3 protein. Here the sample spans over 700,000 distinct CDR3 sequences, 15% to 20% being singletons. Each diagnosis was grounded in clinical symptoms, serum thyroxine and TRAb, thyroid ultrasound, and orbital computed tomography. Ahead of any ophthalmopathy symptoms, the blood sample was obtained at the first diagnosis of hyperthyroidism. Regarding this clonotype: Antigen specificity is unknown. Germline and junction disagree at one end, which may indicate a read error.

This clonotype originated in a woman aged 45-65 years with Graves' hyperthyroidism that later progressed to Graves' ophthalmopathy. Material for sequencing was blood.

CDR3 DNA sequence: TGTGCCAGCACCCTAGGTGGCAGGGGAAACACCGGGGAGCTGTTTTTT. Translating gives CASTLGGRGNTGELFF. The chain uses TRBV5-1 and TRBJ2-2, with a weak D call TRBD1 (6 bases). Per germline, CDR1 SGHRS and CDR2 YFSETQ. The CDR3 spans 16 residues.